The 17 T cell receptor beta chains below were found in one sample sequenced in a study of cytomegalovirus exposure and HLA in healthy donors. The PCR contained 60 Vbeta and 13 Jbeta primers. Only in-frame clones appear in the TCRdb table, and some are missing; sequencing was by immunoSEQ multiplex PCR. Here the sample spans hundreds of thousands of clones, approximately 90% being singletons. Sequencing was carried out using PBMCs. The receptor set was obtained from a woman between 18 and 29 years old in good health and CMV-seronegative.

The chain has TRBV9 and TRBJ1-1; 10 positions match TRBD1. The germline V gene encodes CDR1 SGDLS and CDR2 YYNGEE. The CDR3 is 14 residues long. The J segment lost 5 bases and the V segment lost 3 bases, leaving 4 bases of the junction unmatched. The DNA for the CDR3 is TGTGCCAGCAGCGCAATGGGACAGGGGACTGAAGCTTTCTTT. This encodes CASSAMGQGTEAFF.

The J gene is TRBJ1-2, the V gene TRBV5-5; no firm D call. The CDR3 loop spans 15 amino acids. Germline V lookup: CDR1 SGHKS, CDR2 YYEKEE (reference sequence). The V end lost 4 bases, the J end lost 8 bases, and 21 bases lay between the germline ends. CDR3 nucleotides: TGTGCCAGCAGCGTGGGTTTAAACCTCCCGGAGGGCTACACCTTC. Translated: CASSVGLNLPEGYTF. Full variable domain (remainder filled in from reference TRBV5-5 and TRBJ1-2): DAGVTQSPTHLIKTRGQQVTLRCSPISGHKSVSWYQQVLGQGPQFIFQYYEKEERGRGNFPDRFSARQFPNYSSELNVNALLLGDSALYLCASSVGLNLPEGYTFGSGTRLTVV.

The J gene is TRBJ1-2, the V gene TRBV5-4; 12 bases agree with TRBD1. The CDR3 is 13 residues long. Trimming took 6 bases from V and 5 from J; bases not matched to a gene: 2. Germline V gene lookup returns CDR1 SGHNT and CDR2 YYREEE (reference sequence). CDR3: CASKGQGAYGYTF. CDR3 in DNA: TGTGCCAGCAAGGGACAGGGGGCTTATGGCTACACCTTC.

This clone has a single count. This chain joins TRBV29-1 and TRBJ1-1, with 9 positions matching TRBD1. The germline V gene encodes CDR1 SQVTM and CDR2 ANQGSEA. The CDR3 is 12 amino acids. The V gene end was trimmed by 7 bases and the J gene end by 4 bases; junction bases not matched to a gene: 4. DNA of the CDR3: TGCAGCGAGACGACAGGGGGCACTGAAGCTTTCTTT. Translation gives CSETTGGTEAFF. Full variable domain (missing parts from reference TRBV29-1 and TRBJ1-1): SAVISQKPSRDICQRGTSLTIQCQVDSQVTMMFWYRQQPGQSLTLIATANQGSEATYESGFVIDKFPISRPNLTFSTLTVSNMSPEDSSIYLCSETTGGTEAFFGQGTRLTVV.

This rearrangement joins TRBV7-2 to TRBJ2-7; no reliable D call. Per germline, CDR1 SGHTA and CDR2 FQGNSA. The CDR3 contains 11 residues. Trimming cost V 3 bases and J 4 bases, with 4 bases left between them. For the CDR3, the DNA is TGTGCCAGCAGCTTCCGTTACGAGCAGTACTTC. It yields the protein CASSFRYEQYF.

The rearrangement links TRBV29-1 to TRBJ1-1; no definite D call. Trimming stripped 2 bases from V and 3 bases from J, with 16 bases between. CDR1 SQVTM and CDR2 ANQGSEA come from the germline V gene. This CDR3 comprises 15 residues. CDR3: CSVEMLMVAYTEAFF. CDR3 coding DNA: TGCAGCGTTGAAATGTTAATGGTGGCTTACACTGAAGCTTTCTTT.

This rearrangement joins TRBV15 to TRBJ2-1; 16 positions agree with TRBD2. This CDR3 comprises 18 residues. V was clipped by 5 bases and J by 5 bases; unmatched bases: 9. Germline V gene lookup returns CDR1 LNHNV and CDR2 YYDKDF (reference sequence). This CDR3 reads CATSYGTSGRAFNNEQFF. The CDR3 bases are TGTGCCACCAGCTATGGGACTAGCGGGAGGGCCTTCAACAATGAGCAGTTCTTC.

This clone was picked up a small number of times. The chain recombines TRBV2 with TRBJ1-2, with unresolved D. The CDR3 is 13 residues long. V shed 3 bases and J shed 7 bases, with 12 bases lying between them. Germline V CDR1 and CDR2: SNHLY, FYNNEI. The CDR3 loop reads CASSDSHSGGYTF. The CDR3 nucleotides are TGTGCCAGCAGTGACAGCCACAGCGGTGGCTACACCTTC.

This clone was counted a few times. The rearrangement uses TRBV4-1 and TRBJ2-2; 10 bases are shared with TRBD2. V trimming: 3 bases; J trimming: 5 bases; junction bases outside the gene matches: 21. This CDR3 has 21 residues. Germline CDR1 reads MGHRA; CDR2 reads YSYEKL. The CDR3 loop is CASSHKMRRSSGSDETGELFF. CDR3 in DNA: TGCGCCAGCAGCCACAAGATGCGCAGGTCTAGCGGGAGTGATGAGACCGGGGAGCTGTTTTTT.

This chain links TRBV2 with TRBJ1-4, with a tentative D call TRBD1 (6 bases). Germline V gives CDR1 SNHLY, CDR2 FYNNEI. The CDR3 is made up of 13 amino acids. With 5 bases removed from V and 5 bases from J, the gap between germline ends came to 9 bases. The CDR3: CASSPGTNEKLFF. The CDR3, as DNA: TGTGCCAGCAGTCCCGGGACAAATGAAAAACTGTTTTTT.

The rearrangement links TRBV10-3 to TRBJ1-1; D is perhaps TRBD1 (5 bases). This CDR3 region has 16 residues. Per germline, CDR1 ENHRY and CDR2 SYGVKD. V lost 8 bases, J lost 2 bases, and 21 bases lay in between. The CDR3 coding sequence is TGTGCCATCCAGAGTGCAGGACACGAGAGAAACACTGAAGCTTTCTTT. Protein sequence: CAIQSAGHERNTEAFF.

This clone was detected only a few times. The chain is built from TRBV4-2 and TRBJ2-3; 8 bases line up with TRBD2. Germline-derived CDR1 and CDR2 are LGHNA and YNFKEQ. Trimming took 4 bases from V and 1 from J; bases not matched to a gene: 13. This CDR3 has 18 amino acids. The CDR3 sequence is CASSPVASGSMGTDTQYF. CDR3 DNA: TGTGCCAGCAGCCCAGTTGCGAGCGGGAGTATGGGCACAGATACGCAGTATTTT.

This clone turned up a few times. This chain's CDR3 is CASSLGGRRGDTGELFF. CDR3 sequence (DNA): TGTGCCAGCAGCTTAGGAGGTCGCAGGGGGGACACCGGGGAGCTGTTTTTT. This chain uses TRBV11-3 with TRBJ2-2, with TRBD1 as a possible D gene (7 bases). V dropped 1 base and J dropped 3 bases, with 15 bases sitting between them. The CDR3 loop spans 17 amino acids. The germline gives CDR1 SGHNT, CDR2 YENEEA.

This chain connects TRBV5-1 to TRBJ1-4; 7 bases agree with TRBD1. The CDR3 loop spans 18 amino acids. The germline V gene has CDR1 SGHRS and CDR2 YFSETQ. J was trimmed by 0 bases and V by 0 bases; bases with no gene match: 8. The CDR3 sequence: CASSLAGGSGATNEKLFF. The CDR3 DNA is TGCGCCAGCAGCTTGGCAGGGGGGTCGGGTGCAACTAATGAAAAACTGTTTTTT.

This clone has only one observation. The genes are TRBV5-1 and TRBJ2-1; D possibly corresponds to TRBD1 (10 bases). This CDR3 has 17 residues. Germline CDR1 is SGHRS and CDR2 is YFSETQ. Trimming left V 4 bases short and J 4 bases short, with 21 bases between. CDR3 nucleotide sequence: TGCGCCAGCAGCGACAGGGGGCTAGCGGGGTTTTACAATGAGCAGTTCTTC. Its protein product is CASSDRGLAGFYNEQFF.

The chain links TRBV5-4 to TRBJ2-6; 11 bases are shared with TRBD2. CDR3 length equals 19 residues. Trimming cost V 0 bases and J 3 bases; bases outside gene matches: 8. Germline CDR1 reads SGHNT; CDR2 reads YYREEE (reference sequence). The CDR3 loop is CASSLARLAGTSGANVLTF. The CDR3 DNA is TGTGCCAGCAGCTTGGCCCGACTAGCGGGAACGAGTGGGGCCAACGTCCTGACTTTC.

The rearrangement links TRBV21-1 to TRBJ2-3; the D call in the table, TRBD2, was not verified against the DNA. TRBV21-1 is noted as a pseudogene. CDR3 length: 14 residues. CDR3 loop: CASMVPGEADTQYF. The DNA for the CDR3 is TGTGCCAGCATGGTCCCGGGAGAGGCTGATACGCAGTATTTT.